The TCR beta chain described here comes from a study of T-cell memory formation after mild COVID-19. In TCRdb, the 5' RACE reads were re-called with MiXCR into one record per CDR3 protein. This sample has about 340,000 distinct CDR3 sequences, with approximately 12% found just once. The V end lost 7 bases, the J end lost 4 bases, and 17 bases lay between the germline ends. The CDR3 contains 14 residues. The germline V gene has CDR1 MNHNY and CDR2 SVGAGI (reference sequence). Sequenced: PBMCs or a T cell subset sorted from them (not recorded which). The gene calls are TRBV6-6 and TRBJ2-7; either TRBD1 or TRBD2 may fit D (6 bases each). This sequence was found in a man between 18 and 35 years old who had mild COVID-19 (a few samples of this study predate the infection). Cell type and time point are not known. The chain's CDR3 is CASTPRGAHYEQYF. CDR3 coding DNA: TGTGCCAGCACCCCGAGGGGGGCTCATTACGAGCAGTACTTC.